These T cell receptor beta chains were read from a single sample in a study of blood T cell repertoires in COVID-19. The table came from immunoSEQ multiplex PCR; TCRdb's copy has only in-frame clones and leaves some out. The sample holds approximately 140,000 clones, about 86% seen once. Sequencing was done on a sample of peripheral blood. These TCRs come from a woman in her sixties with acute or convalescent COVID-19. CDR3s include the opening cysteine and the closing phenylalanine or tryptophan. The D gene is left open where the match is weak.

v_call d_call cdr3_aa
TRBV5-1 . CASSLWQEQFF
TRBV29-1 TRBD1 CSVGQGVGSNQPQHF
TRBV27 TRBD2 CASSPSGGSYEQYF
TRBV7-2 TRBD2 CASSFLLSGGNLYEQYF
TRBV19 TRBD1 CASNDRGQETQYF
TRBV19 TRBD2 CASSMYTSGRDEQYF
TRBV5-1 . CASSPSIGTLEQYF
TRBV5-4 TRBD1 CASSLGGQGSYEQYF
TRBV6-5 TRBD1 CASSRGQGGDTQYF
TRBV11-3 . CASSLGSWPYEQYF
TRBV27 . CASSTLAGGYTF
TRBV30 TRBD2 CAWSVGLSGENLYEQYF
TRBV5-6 . CASSFGQNNQPQHF
TRBV5-1 . CASSLSGKAYGYTF
TRBV7-9 TRBD2 CASSLADGGGRWDTQYF
TRBV9 TRBD2 CASSVRLAGGSDTQYF
TRBV5-1 TRBD1 CASSRDRGSPLHF
TRBV28 TRBD1 CASSTGTAAYEQYF
TRBV7-2 . CASSLVRAPRDTQYF
TRBV5-5 . CASSLGGLFSGNTIYF
TRBV5-5 TRBD2 CASSLGRSGGWETQYF
TRBV9 . CASSVEQGYGYTF
TRBV21-1 . CASSKARGPYEQYF
TRBV7-9 TRBD1 CASSLGGTANTGELFF
TRBV10-3 TRBD1 CAISGGQGAFYGYTF
TRBV5-1 . CASSLAGTSTDTQYF
TRBV19 . CASSTQQGYNEQFF
TRBV6-5 TRBD1 CASSLPGTGGLNEQFF
TRBV11-3 . CASSLRGSKETQYF
TRBV5-1 TRBD1 CASSLSDREVSNEKLFF
TRBV3-1/TRBV3-2 . CASSHNHIHRLNTEAFF
TRBV27 TRBD1 CASSLFFRPRTGTSAQYF
TRBV30 . CAWRWGGGAGDTQYF
TRBV7-9 . CASSLVGGEVSEQYF
TRBV28 . CASSLIRELAKNIQYF
TRBV9 TRBD1 CASSPRTGGVFSEQFF
TRBV10-1 . CASSESGGNTEAFF
TRBV14 TRBD2 CASSQAYPGLVYEQYF
TRBV30 TRBD1 CAWTLDRGNYGYTF
TRBV7-9 TRBD1 CASSLGQGGYNEQFF
TRBV7-3 TRBD2 CASSPNGPSGGRETQYF
TRBV2 TRBD1 CASSGTQGARKEKLFF
TRBV7-9 TRBD1 CASSLTGGRTDTQYF
TRBV10-3 TRBD2 CAIRIGRTSFEQYF
TRBV24-1 . CATSDGGGANEKLFF
TRBV7-2 TRBD1 CASSRGQVTNTEAFF
TRBV5-1 . CASSPGQLNSDTQYF
TRBV28 . CATRGTNTGELFF
TRBV5-1 . CASSLMSFTEAFF
TRBV7-9 . CASSLRASPTNEKLFF
TRBV7-3 TRBD1 CASSLIAGTDDYGYTF
TRBV28 TRBD1 CASSLRGQEAFF
TRBV11-2 TRBD1 CASSLARQGSYSGNTIYF
TRBV11-3 . CASSLRQPNYGYTF
TRBV4-1 . CASSHPNRDMSNYGYTF